One sample yielded the 22 T cell receptor beta chains listed below, sequenced in a study of shared clonotypes between healthy human individuals. The data were produced by immunoSEQ multiplex PCR, yet TCRdb's version contains in-frame clones alone and is incomplete. Here the sample spans around 1,000,000 clones, roughly 77% being singletons. Sequences were obtained from memory CD4+ T cells from PBMCs. Indicated subset: CD45RA-negative fraction. These receptors came from a young man in good health. Some clones in this sample may be carry-over from other donors' samples.

This clone was counted once. The chain combines TRBV27 with TRBJ2-7; TRBD2 matches 10 bases. This CDR3 is 18 amino acids long. Unmatched junction bases numbered 17, after V lost 6 bases and J lost 3 bases. Germline values: CDR1 MNHEY, CDR2 SMNVEV (reference sequence). As DNA, the CDR3 is TGTGCCAGCAGATCTAACTATTTCGGACTAGCGGAATACTACGAGCAGTACTTC. It translates to CASRSNYFGLAEYYEQYF.

This chain uses TRBV28 with TRBJ1-5, with a tentative D call TRBD1 (5 bases). V was pared by 6 bases and J by 6 bases, with 21 bases between. The CDR3 is made up of 16 amino acids. Looked up from germline, CDR1 is MDHEN and CDR2 is SYDVKM. For the CDR3, the DNA is TGTGCCAGCAGCCAGGGAGGGGCGATTTTCCTTCAGCCCCAGCATTTT. Its protein product is CASSQGGAIFLQPQHF. The whole variable domain, filled in from reference TRBV28 and TRBJ1-5, reads DVKVTQSSRYLVKRTGEKVFLECVQDMDHENMFWYRQDPGLGLRLIYFSYDVKMKEKGDIPEGYSVSREKKERFSLILESASTNQTSMYLCASSQGGAIFLQPQHFGDGTRLSIL.

The chain employs TRBV27 and TRBJ2-1, with 8 bases fitting TRBD1. The CDR3 loop spans 15 amino acids. With V trimmed by 4 bases and J by 1 base, 3 bases remained unmatched. Germline V gene lookup returns CDR1 MNHEY and CDR2 SMNVEV (reference sequence). The CDR3 DNA is TGTGCCAGCAGTTCGGGACAGGCGTCCTACAATGAGCAGTTCTTC. Translated: CASSSGQASYNEQFF.

This rearrangement joins TRBV6-5 to TRBJ1-1; 9 bases are shared with TRBD1. Germline values: CDR1 MNHEY, CDR2 SVGAGI. This CDR3 is built from 14 residues. Unmatched junction bases numbered 8, after V lost 5 bases and J lost 7 bases. The CDR3 DNA follows: TGTGCCAGCAGTATTAACAGGGGGCCAGGTGAAGCTTTCTTT. As protein: CASSINRGPGEAFF.

This chain links TRBV9 with TRBJ1-1, with 11 bases matching TRBD1. In germline, CDR1 is SGDLS, CDR2 YYNGEE. J lost 3 bases, V lost 3 bases, and 10 bases had no gene match. There are 17 residues in the CDR3. DNA for the CDR3: TGTGCCAGCAGCGGCGGACAGGGGGCTGTTGGGGACACTGAAGCTTTCTTT. Its protein product is CASSGGQGAVGDTEAFF.

A remark on this clone: It differs at one base from a far larger clone, so likely a read error. The chain recombines TRBV6-6 with TRBJ2-5; perhaps TRBD2 as D (5 bases). Germline-derived CDR1 and CDR2 are MNHNY and SVGAGI (reference sequence). CDR3 length: 11 amino acids. V was cut by 7 bases and J by 5 bases, with 8 bases left in between. The CDR3 protein is CASTKRETQYF. The CDR3, as DNA: TGTGCCAGCACCAAGCGGGAGACCCAGTACTTC.

The chain combines TRBV4-1 with TRBJ2-7, with D possibly matching TRBD1 (6 bases). Germline V gives CDR1 MGHRA, CDR2 YSYEKL. V dropped 4 bases and J dropped 0 bases, with 16 bases sitting between them. The CDR3 runs to 16 residues. Here the CDR3 DNA reads TGCGCCAGCAGCCCAGGGTCCCGACAGGTCTCCTACGAGCAGTACTTC. Translation gives CASSPGSRQVSYEQYF.

The genes are TRBV4-3 and TRBJ2-7; D call uncertain. V was trimmed by 0 bases and J by 9 bases, leaving 15 bases between them. Germline-derived CDR1 and CDR2 are LGHNA and YSLEER. The CDR3 contains 14 residues. The CDR3 protein is CASSQDFLGSGQYF. CDR3 sequence (DNA): TGCGCCAGCAGCCAAGATTTCCTAGGGTCGGGGCAGTACTTC.

This clone was found many times. The chain recombines TRBV29-1 with TRBJ2-5, with D tentatively TRBD2 (5 bases). This CDR3 has 15 amino acids. Germline CDR1 SQVTM, CDR2 ANQGSEA. Trimming removed 3 bases at V and 1 base at J, with 15 bases between. CDR3 loop: CSVDSFYGIQETQYF. Written as DNA, the CDR3 is TGCAGCGTTGACTCGTTTTACGGGATCCAAGAGACCCAGTACTTC.

The chain uses TRBV18 and TRBJ2-7; D may be TRBD1 (6 bases). CDR3 length: 14 residues. Trimming removed 5 bases at V and 1 base at J, with 12 bases between. The germline V gene encodes CDR1 KGHSH and CDR2 LQKENI. The CDR3 coding sequence is TGTGCCAGCTCATCCTGGACAGATTCCTACGAGCAGTACTTC. The encoded protein is CASSSWTDSYEQYF. Full variable domain (missing parts from reference TRBV18 and TRBJ2-7): NAGVMQNPRHLVRRRGQEARLRCSPMKGHSHVYWYRQLPEEGLKFMVYLQKENIIDESGMPKERFSAEFPKEGPSILRIQQVVRGDSAAYFCASSSWTDSYEQYFGPGTRLTVT.

The V call is TRBV30, the J call TRBJ2-4; 12 positions match TRBD1. The junction had 7 bases not matched to a gene; V was cut back by 5 bases and J by 8 bases. Germline V gene sequence: CDR1 GTSNPN, CDR2 SVGIG (reference sequence). This CDR3 comprises 14 residues. This CDR3 is CAWGTGGGVYIQYF. As DNA, the CDR3 is TGTGCCTGGGGGACAGGGGGCGGCGTATACATTCAGTACTTC.

The J gene is TRBJ2-3, the V gene TRBV6-4, with D maybe TRBD1 (7 bases). The CDR3 is 15 residues long. CDR1 and CDR2 from the germline V gene are MRHNA and SNTAGT. Trimming cost V 4 bases and J 2 bases, with 13 bases left between them. As DNA, the CDR3 is TGTGCCAGCAGTGCAGGGGGACTCCTCACAGATACGCAGTATTTT. Protein: CASSAGGLLTDTQYF.

The chain employs TRBV7-8 and TRBJ2-7; D may be TRBD2 (6 bases). The germline gives CDR1 SGHVS, CDR2 FQNEAQ. V was pared by 5 bases and J by 2 bases, with 13 bases between. CDR3 size: 14 residues. The CDR3 reads CASSLSSAPYEQYF. CDR3 bases: TGTGCCAGCAGCCTCTCTAGCGCGCCCTACGAGCAGTACTTC.

The chain is built from TRBV27 and TRBJ2-7; 9 bases match TRBD1. The length of the CDR3 is 17 residues. The J segment lost 2 bases and the V segment lost 7 bases, leaving 15 bases of the junction unmatched. Per germline, CDR1 MNHEY and CDR2 SMNVEV (reference sequence). The CDR3 DNA follows: TGTGCCAGCACCCGCGGAGCTCCGGGACAGGGTACCTACGAGCAGTACTTC. This sequence encodes CASTRGAPGQGTYEQYF.

The sample holds one count of this clone. This CDR3 reads CASSVDGLNYNEQFF. The DNA for the CDR3 is TGTGCCAGCAGCGTAGACGGGCTTAACTACAATGAGCAGTTCTTC. The gene calls are TRBV9 and TRBJ2-1; no clear D gene. Germline assignment: CDR1 SGDLS and CDR2 YYNGEE. This CDR3 comprises 15 residues. The ends were cut back, 0 bases at V and 3 bases at J, with 10 bases in the middle. The full variable domain, with the rest looked up from reference TRBV9 and TRBJ2-1, is DSGVTQTPKHLITATGQRVTLRCSPRSGDLSVYWYQQSLDQGLQFLIQYYNGEERAKGNILERFSAQQFPDLHSELNLSSLELGDSALYFCASSVDGLNYNEQFFGPGTRLTVL.

The chain has TRBV11-3 and TRBJ2-1; TRBD2 agrees at 11 bases. The CDR3 contains 18 residues. Unmatched junction bases numbered 13, after V lost 1 base and J lost 8 bases. Germline V gives CDR1 SGHNT, CDR2 YENEEA. The CDR3 nucleotides are TGTGCCAGCAGCTTAGGAGCTCTAGCGGGAGGAGGAGGCGATGAGCAGTTCTTC. This translates into CASSLGALAGGGGDEQFF.

The chain couples TRBV27 to TRBJ2-2, with D perhaps TRBD2 (6 bases). The V end was cut by 4 bases, the J end by 4 bases, with 13 bases between. Germline loops: CDR1 MNHEY, CDR2 SMNVEV (reference sequence). The CDR3 totals 15 residues. CDR3 loop: CASSWSSGLTGELFF. CDR3 nucleotides: TGTGCCAGCAGTTGGAGTAGCGGTCTCACCGGGGAGCTGTTTTTT.

As for this clone: At one end the junction does not follow the germline gene, possibly because of a read error. The chain uses TRBV5-1 and TRBJ1-2, with D perhaps matching TRBD1 (5 bases). The CDR3 contains 12 residues. Germline CDR1 reads SGHRS; CDR2 reads YFSETQ. The CDR3 is CASSLDGGGCTF. Written as DNA, the CDR3 is TGCGCCAGCAGCTTGGATGGGGGAGGCTGCACCTTC. Using reference TRBV5-1 and TRBJ1-2 for the parts outside the CDR3, the full variable domain is KAGVTQTPRYLIKTRGQQVTLSCSPISGHRSVSWYQQTPGQGLQFLFEYFSETQRNKGNFPGRFSGRQFSNSRSEMNVSTLELGDSALYLCASSLDGGGCTFGSGTRLTVV.

The chain couples TRBV18 to TRBJ2-3; the match to TRBD1 covers 11 bases. Germline CDR1 is KGHSH and CDR2 is LQKENI. The junction had 5 bases not matched to a gene; V was cut back by 6 bases and J by 3 bases. The CDR3 is made up of 15 amino acids. Here the CDR3 DNA reads TGTGCCAGCTCCCCGGGACAGGGGGGAACAGATACGCAGTATTTT. Its protein is CASSPGQGGTDTQYF.

In nucleotides, the CDR3 is TGTGCCAGCAGCCGACGGACAGATCAAGGGGATACGCAGTATTTT. It is translated as CASSRRTDQGDTQYF. This rearrangement joins TRBV5-4 to TRBJ2-3; D possibly corresponds to TRBD1 (6 bases). The length of the CDR3 is 15 residues. V lost 4 bases, J lost 6 bases, and 18 bases lay in between. Germline CDR1 reads SGHNT; CDR2 reads YYREEE (reference sequence).

This clone is a singleton in its sample. CDR3 loop: CASSLASHPLNTGELFF. The CDR3 nucleotides are TGTGCCAGCAGCTTGGCCTCCCACCCCCTTAACACCGGGGAGCTGTTTTTT. The chain couples TRBV5-6 to TRBJ2-2, with D uncertain. This CDR3 comprises 17 residues. The ends were cut back, 0 bases at V and 2 bases at J, with 14 bases in the middle. The germline V gene encodes CDR1 SGHDT and CDR2 YYEEEE.

The V call is TRBV11-2, the J call TRBJ1-5, with 7 bases identical to TRBD1. CDR1 and CDR2 from the germline V gene are SGHAT and FQNNGV. This CDR3 comprises 15 residues. Trimming took 3 bases from V and 1 from J; bases not matched to a gene: 3. As DNA, the CDR3 is TGTGCCAGCAGCTTCACAGGGGAAAGCAATCAGCCCCAGCATTTT. It encodes CASSFTGESNQPQHF.